Sequencing of this TCR beta chain was carried out in a study of T cell responses to AZD1222 COVID-19 vaccine (dated by TCRdb to the early 2020s). Regarding the research as a whole: AZD1222 recipients with second doses at about 4 weeks or about 12 weeks were pooled, because spike-specific TCR depth and breadth did not differ between schedules. Trial participants were enrolled by age into 18-55, 56-69 and 70-plus year subgroups, with 148, 28 and 57 TCR-sequenced participants respectively. TCR sequencing covered approximately 230 trial participants: around 210 given two doses of AZD1222 and around 26 given two doses of MenACWY control vaccine. Study-wide conclusions, independent of this receptor: Participants were mostly white British, with more females than males. The authors suggested clonal diversity may have been underestimated. The whole spike protein was spanned by vaccine-associated CD4 TCRs, and dominant responses were seen in regions 160-218 and 743-854. Reportedly, almost half of the unique spike-specific TCRs recognized epitopes lying outside the regions that are mutated in the B.1.351 and B.1.1.7 variants. The 56-69-year group was small, and its depth increase did not reach significance, likely because of low power. Conclusions about previously exposed vaccinees are limited, since just 6 or 7 AZD1222 recipients were seropositive for SARS-CoV-2 at baseline. After two AZD1222 doses, both the breadth and the depth of spike-specific TCRs were significantly higher than at day 0 and than in MenACWY recipients. Because no day 14 peak-response samples were available, the repertoires could be characterized only after the peak T cell response.

The CDR3 spans 15 residues, from the cysteine through the phenylalanine. Only CDR3 DNA remains: 45 bases, in frame from the first base. Relative to germline, V is 4 bases shorter and J is 2 bases shorter, with 14 bases between their ends. Per the germline V gene, KGHSH is the CDR1 and LQKENI is the CDR2. The CDR3 regions of human TCRbeta chains were analyzed by immunosequencing. The authors processed their data as follows. TCRs in the repertoires were matched against a reference library of SARS-CoV-2-specific TCRs that had been generated with the MIRA antigen-specificity platform. Breadth meant the fraction of unique TCRs that were SARS-CoV-2-associated, whereas depth meant the fraction of total T cells that were SARS-CoV-2-associated. Each spike-specific TCR was assigned to its reactive spike region and to a CD4 or CD8 class using the MIRA data. Log10-transformed breadth and depth values were compared by one-way ANOVA with Sidak's multiple comparisons tests. TCRdb's version of the immuneACCESS table is confined to in-frame rearrangements and falls short of the full clone set. An unresolved V gene accounts for under half of the shortfall where checked; the remainder is of unknown origin. V, J and clone size were drawn from that table, and D and trimming were deduced from the DNA. A total of 100,000 to 150,000 clones appear in this sample, around 87% of them only once. The leading ten clones occupy less than 11% of the sample.

Interpreted using the paper, the time point label stands for: baseline before first vaccination. Samples from vaccinated people were obtained from the UK trials COV001 and COV002, which included a single-blind randomized controlled phase 2/3 trial of AZD1222 (ChAdOx1 nCoV-19) in healthy adults. Trial participant PBMC samples were collected at day 0 and day 28 after the second dose for TCRbeta chain sequencing. This clone was seen just once. Its antigen is not yet known. No per-base quality is available; no much larger clone lies one base away. This TCR was sampled from an adult in good health. The chain is assembled from TRBV18 and TRBJ2-5; tentative D gene TRBD1, with 6 bases matching. The sample consisted of peripheral blood, taken on day 0 of AZD1222 vaccination. The CDR3 here reads CASSLSDRKQETQYF. The nucleotide sequence is given as TGTGCCAGCTCACTCTCGGACAGAAAACAAGAGACCCAGTACTTC.